This T cell receptor beta chain is drawn from a study of CD8 T cells in Susac syndrome. Germline CDR1 and CDR2: LNHDA and SQIVND (reference sequence). Trimming removed 3 bases at V and 4 bases at J, with 12 bases between. The CDR3 spans 14 residues. The RNA, roughly 0.5 to 1 ug, was put through reverse transcription using random hexamers. immunoSEQ multiplex PCR amplified TCR beta CDR3 across 54 Vbeta, 13 Jbeta. From the immunoSEQ multiplex PCR reads, TCRdb called clonotypes with MiXCR, one entry per CDR3 protein. The sample lists about 94,000 distinct CDR3 sequences; roughly 94% were seen once. The sequence was collected from a human donor with Susac syndrome. The sequencing sample was made of CD4+ T cells from PBMCs. J is TRBJ1-2 and V is TRBV19, with D possibly being TRBD1 (5 bases). CDR3 in amino acids: CASSISRTTYGYTF. In DNA, the CDR3 is TGTGCCAGTAGTATCAGCCGGACAACCTATGGCTACACCTTC.